Each of the 27 T cell receptor beta chains below was sequenced from the same sample in a study of CD8 T cells in Susac syndrome. The RNA, about 0.5 to 1 ug, was put through reverse transcription using random hexamers. MiXCR, applied by TCRdb to the immunoSEQ multiplex PCR reads, yields one record per CDR3 protein. The sample consists of approximately 180,000 distinct CDR3 sequences, almost 96% of them appearing once. Material: CD4+ T cells from PBMCs. All receptors derive from a human donor with multiple sclerosis.

V usage is TRBV18 and J usage is TRBJ2-7; 7 bases align to TRBD1. The V gene end was trimmed by 3 bases and the J gene end by 5 bases; junction bases not matched to a gene: 10. The CDR3 is 15 amino acids. Germline CDR1 and CDR2: KGHSH and LQKENI. DNA for the CDR3: TGTGCCAGCTCACCCAGAGACAGGGCAATCCACGAGCAGTACTTC. It specifies CASSPRDRAIHEQYF. Drawing the rest from reference TRBV18 and TRBJ2-7, the complete variable domain is NAGVMQNPRHLVRRRGQEARLRCSPMKGHSHVYWYRQLPEEGLKFMVYLQKENIIDESGMPKERFSAEFPKEGPSILRIQQVVRGDSAAYFCASSPRDRAIHEQYFGPGTRLTVT.

V is TRBV11-1 and J is TRBJ2-7; TRBD1 aligns across 9 bases. V gave up 7 bases and J gave up 0 bases; unmatched junction bases: 10. The CDR3 spans 16 residues. CDR1 SGHAT and CDR2 FQDESV come from the germline V gene (reference sequence). CDR3 sequence reads: CASTDRGGQSSYEQYF. DNA of the CDR3: TGTGCCAGCACCGACAGGGGGGGACAAAGCTCCTACGAGCAGTACTTC.

The V gene is TRBV7-3, the J gene TRBJ1-3, with TRBD1 matching over 7 bases. The CDR3 spans 16 residues. V lost 1 base, J lost 1 base, and 4 bases stayed unmatched. Looked up from germline, CDR1 is SGHTA and CDR2 is FQGTGA. CDR3 in amino acids: CASSLKGASSGNTIYF. CDR3 nucleotide sequence: TGTGCCAGCAGCTTAAAGGGGGCCTCATCTGGAAACACCATATATTTT.

The chain combines TRBV30 with TRBJ1-2; D may be TRBD1 (5 bases). This CDR3 contains 13 residues. V was trimmed by 7 bases and J by 1 base, leaving 13 bases between them. In germline, CDR1 is GTSNPN, CDR2 SVGIG (reference sequence). CDR3 protein: CAYLDRVNYGYTF. CDR3 bases: TGTGCCTACCTCGACAGAGTTAACTATGGCTACACCTTC. The entire variable domain, with the rest obtained from reference TRBV30 and TRBJ1-2, is as follows: SQTIHQWPATLVQPVGSPLSLECTVEGTSNPNLYWYRQAAGRGLQLLFYSVGIGQISSEVPQNLSASRPQDRQFILSSKKLLLSDSGFYLCAYLDRVNYGYTFGSGTRLTVV.

V usage is TRBV7-9 and J usage is TRBJ2-2; tentative D call: TRBD2 (5 bases). V dropped 8 bases and J dropped 0 bases, with 10 bases sitting between them. Germline values: CDR1 SEHNR, CDR2 FQNEAQ (reference sequence). The CDR3 spans 14 residues. The CDR3 coding sequence is TGTGCCAGCGGTCTACTAGCGAACACCGGGGAGCTGTTTTTT. It specifies CASGLLANTGELFF.

The J gene is TRBJ1-1, the V gene TRBV5-1; D gene ambiguous. Germline CDR1 reads SGHRS; CDR2 reads YFSETQ. The CDR3 covers 13 residues. V dropped 5 bases and J dropped 1 base, with 9 bases sitting between them. The CDR3 protein is CASRSQENTEAFF. The DNA of the CDR3 is TGCGCCAGCAGGTCTCAGGAGAACACTGAAGCTTTCTTT.

The chain links TRBV5-1 to TRBJ1-5; no clear D. The germline CDR1 and CDR2 sequences are SGHRS and YFSETQ. V lost 0 bases to trimming and J lost 3 bases, with 7 bases between them. This CDR3 is 14 amino acids long. CDR3 bases: TGCGCCAGCAGCTTGGACGGTCTCAATCAGCCCCAGCATTTT. This encodes CASSLDGLNQPQHF.

The chain combines TRBV11-3 with TRBJ2-3, with 12 bases identical to TRBD2. The CDR3 is 18 residues long. Looked up from germline, CDR1 is SGHNT and CDR2 is YENEEA. The V and J ends lost 3 bases and 1 base, in that order; junction bases with no gene match: 8. In DNA, the CDR3 is TGTGCCAGCAGCTTGAGGCTAGCGGGGGGGCAACGCACAGATACGCAGTATTTT. Encoded protein: CASSLRLAGGQRTDTQYF.

The chain has TRBV5-1 and TRBJ2-6; TRBD1 matches 7 bases. The CDR3 is made up of 15 amino acids. Losses at the gene ends were 5 bases for V and 0 bases for J; bases not matched to a gene: 2. Germline V gene sequence: CDR1 SGHRS, CDR2 YFSETQ. The CDR3 loop reads CASSTGDSGANVLTF. The DNA for the CDR3 is TGCGCCAGCAGTACAGGGGACTCTGGGGCCAACGTCCTGACTTTC.

The J gene is TRBJ2-3, the V gene TRBV6-5; 7 bases are a match to TRBD1. The CDR3 totals 13 residues. The germline V gene encodes CDR1 MNHEY and CDR2 SVGAGI. The ends lost 2 bases at V and 5 bases at J; junction bases unmatched: 1. CDR3 protein: CASSYRDRDTQYF. The CDR3 DNA reads as TGTGCCAGCAGTTACCGGGACAGAGATACGCAGTATTTT.

This rearrangement joins TRBV20-1 to TRBJ2-3; TRBD2 matches 13 bases. With V trimmed by 5 bases and J by 7 bases, 9 bases remained unmatched. Germline V CDR1 and CDR2: DFQATT, SNEGSKA (reference sequence). CDR3 length equals 15 residues. The CDR3 DNA reads TGCAGTGCTCAGACTAGCGGGGGGACGAGCAATACGCAGTATTTT. Translating it yields CSAQTSGGTSNTQYF.

The chain couples TRBV3-1 to TRBJ2-1; 7 nucleotides agree with TRBD2. The V and J ends lost 3 bases and 10 bases, in that order; junction bases with no gene match: 15. This CDR3 spans 16 amino acids. From germline, CDR1 is LGHDT and CDR2 YNNKEL (reference sequence). Here the CDR3 DNA reads TGTGCCAGCAGCCACACCCGGGACTACACTGCGAGGGAGCAGTTCTTC. Translation: CASSHTRDYTAREQFF.

This clonotype was recorded only once. This chain joins TRBV13 and TRBJ2-1; 8 bases align to TRBD1. Germline V gene lookup returns CDR1 PRHDT and CDR2 FYEKMQ (reference sequence). V lost 7 bases to trimming and J lost 5 bases; unmatched junction nucleotides: 4. The CDR3 has 13 amino acids. CDR3 protein: CASNYRGNNEQFF. The CDR3 DNA follows: TGTGCCAGCAACTACAGGGGGAACAATGAGCAGTTCTTC. Full variable domain (rest looked up from reference TRBV13 and TRBJ2-1): AAGVIQSPRHLIKEKRETATLKCYPIPRHDTVYWYQQGPGQDPQFLISFYEKMQSDKGSIPDRFSAQQFSDYHSELNMSSLELGDSALYFCASNYRGNNEQFFGPGTRLTVL.

The genes are TRBV20-1 and TRBJ2-1, with D possibly called TRBD1 or TRBD2 (6 bases each). V lost 6 bases and J 3 bases, leaving 15 bases between the germline ends. Per the germline V gene, CDR1 is DFQATT and CDR2 is SNEGSKA (reference sequence). This CDR3 contains 14 residues. CDR3 residues: CSAWFGGLYNEQFF. The CDR3 DNA reads as TGCAGTGCCTGGTTCGGGGGCCTCTACAATGAGCAGTTCTTC.

The chain joins TRBV5-1 to TRBJ2-1; weak D call: TRBD2 (5 bases). The ends were cut back, 5 bases at V and 5 bases at J, with 20 bases in the middle. The CDR3 is 16 residues long. In germline, CDR1 is SGHRS, CDR2 YFSETQ. The CDR3 is CASSSGDPLSNNEQFF. CDR3 in DNA: TGCGCCAGCAGTTCCGGGGATCCATTGTCAAACAATGAGCAGTTCTTC.

The chain uses TRBV12-3 or TRBV12-4 and TRBJ2-1; D is undetermined. The CDR3 has 11 amino acids. The V end was cut by 5 bases, the J end by 9 bases, with 8 bases between. The CDR3 reads CASSTRGEQFF. CDR3 sequence (DNA): TGTGCCAGCAGTACCCGCGGTGAGCAGTTCTTC.

DNA of the CDR3: TGTGCCTGGAGCCTACAGGGTATGAGGACTGAAGCTTTCTTT. Encoded protein: CAWSLQGMRTEAFF. This rearrangement joins TRBV30 to TRBJ1-1; maybe TRBD1 (6 bases). Germline V gene lookup returns CDR1 GTSNPN and CDR2 SVGIG (reference sequence). With 3 bases removed from V and 5 bases from J, the gap between germline ends came to 16 bases. CDR3 length equals 14 residues.

A single count supports this clonotype. This chain uses TRBV3-1 with TRBJ2-7; possibly TRBD1 for D (5 bases). Germline V gene lookup returns CDR1 LGHDT and CDR2 YNNKEL (reference sequence). The ends were cut back, 1 base at V and 2 bases at J, with 9 bases in the middle. The CDR3 is 14 amino acids. The CDR3 DNA reads as TGTGCCAGCAGCCAAGGGGGCGCAACCTACGAGCAGTACTTC. Translated: CASSQGGATYEQYF.

This chain connects TRBV29-1 to TRBJ2-5, with 9 positions matching TRBD2. The CDR3 has 14 amino acids. The junction had 9 bases not matched to a gene; V was cut back by 6 bases and J by 4 bases. Germline CDR1 and CDR2: SQVTM and ANQGSEA. CDR3 bases: TGCAGCGTCTCCGCGGGGGGGCGGGGAGAGACCCAGTACTTC. Translated, it gives CSVSAGGRGETQYF.

This chain links TRBV12-3 or TRBV12-4 with TRBJ2-5, with D perhaps matching TRBD1 (5 bases). The CDR3 is 13 amino acids. Trimming took 3 bases from V and 5 from J, leaving 10 bases between them. The CDR3: CASSFLGRETQYF. The CDR3 DNA reads TGTGCCAGCAGTTTTCTGGGGCGTGAGACCCAGTACTTC.

The V call is TRBV5-4, the J call TRBJ1-6; 8 bases line up with TRBD1. Germline-derived CDR1 and CDR2 are SGHNT and YYREEE (reference sequence). CDR3 length equals 16 residues. V shed 2 bases and J 6 bases; nucleotides not matched to a gene: 7. CDR3 loop: CASSFDWTGSNSPLHF. DNA of the CDR3: TGTGCCAGCAGCTTCGACTGGACAGGGTCTAATTCACCCCTCCACTTT.

V gene TRBV12-3 or TRBV12-4 combines with J gene TRBJ2-1, with D uncertain. CDR3 length: 14 amino acids. Trimming left V 2 bases short and J 2 bases short, with 7 bases between. For the CDR3, the DNA is TGTGCCAGCAGTTTATTTGGGGCCTACAATGAGCAGTTCTTC. Translated: CASSLFGAYNEQFF.

The chain uses TRBV7-9 and TRBJ2-2; no clear D gene. Germline V CDR1 and CDR2: SEHNR, FQNEAQ (reference sequence). The germline V and J ends were trimmed by 6 bases and 7 bases, with 12 bases remaining between them. This CDR3 contains 13 residues. Here the CDR3 DNA reads TGTGCCAGCAGGAAATCGTTGGACGGGGAGCTGTTTTTT. Protein: CASRKSLDGELFF.

V is TRBV5-1 and J is TRBJ1-2; D call uncertain. Per the germline V gene, CDR1 is SGHRS and CDR2 is YFSETQ. V lost 7 bases and J 4 bases, leaving 14 bases between the germline ends. CDR3 length equals 13 residues. The CDR3 nucleotides are TGCGCCAGCCGAGTGGGCGTTGGCTATGGCTACACCTTC. Translated: CASRVGVGYGYTF.

The J gene is TRBJ2-3, the V gene TRBV3-1; no firm D call. CDR1 LGHDT and CDR2 YNNKEL come from the germline V gene (reference sequence). The CDR3 spans 15 residues. V was pared by 2 bases and J by 6 bases, with 15 bases between. The CDR3 reads CASSQRSELTDTQYF. The CDR3 coding sequence is TGTGCCAGCAGCCAAAGATCAGAGCTCACCGATACGCAGTATTTT.

The chain combines TRBV2 with TRBJ1-3; D perhaps matches TRBD1 (5 bases). This CDR3 has 14 amino acids. The germline CDR1 and CDR2 sequences are SNHLY and FYNNEI. The germline V and J ends were trimmed by 6 bases and 2 bases, with 11 bases remaining between them. The CDR3 DNA is TGTGCCAGCAGCTCCAGGGACCCTGGAAACACCATATATTTT. Translation gives CASSSRDPGNTIYF.

The gene calls are TRBV28 and TRBJ1-2; D is possibly TRBD1 (6 bases). Germline CDR1 and CDR2: MDHEN and SYDVKM. The CDR3 loop spans 13 amino acids. The V and J ends lost 3 bases and 4 bases respectively, with 9 bases between them. CDR3 nucleotide sequence: TGTGCCAGCAGTTTGAACAGGGCCTATGGCTACACCTTC. It is translated as CASSLNRAYGYTF.